This TCR beta chain was sequenced in a study of regulatory T cells in long-lasting Graves disease. Overall study: Treatment with antithyroid drugs for over 5 years, together with positive TSH receptor antibodies, meant persistent Graves' disease.

The V segment lost 4 bases and the J segment 6 bases; nucleotides outside the gene matches: 15. Germline loops: CDR1 MNHNS, CDR2 SASEGT. The CDR3 is made up of 16 amino acids. Stated time point: persistent/refractory GD, antithyroid drugs over 5 years with positive TRAb. PBMCs provided the RNA from which the TCR library was made. As regards this clonotype: It may be a read error: a sequence one base away is much more abundant.

Combining iRepertoire HTBI primers with Arm-PCR of CDR3 regions, the authors built TCR beta libraries. MiXCR was run by TCRdb on the multiplex PCR reads, yielding one entry per CDR3 protein. Here the sample spans roughly 300,000 distinct CDR3 sequences, 22% being singletons. This TCR derives from a female donor with Graves disease. The V and J genes are TRBV6-1 and TRBJ2-7, with 7 bases aligning to TRBD2. The specimen comprised peripheral blood mononuclear cells (PBMCs), sampled when the disease was refractory, from a patient treated with antithyroid drugs. CDR3 in amino acids: CASSGERDGLTCEQYF. DNA of the CDR3: TGTGCCAGCAGTGGTGAGCGGGACGGATTAACCTGCGAGCAGTACTTC.